This T cell receptor beta chain is from a study of blood T cells in healthy people across ages. With each sample, at least 5.5 micrograms of total RNA were extracted. It was with a sample-barcoded 5' primer and a J-beta primer mix that a second PCR of roughly 6 to 11 cycles was run. CDR3-containing paired-end reads numbering at least 2.5 million came from each sample. MiXCR, run by TCRdb on the 5' RACE reads, gives a single entry per CDR3 protein. This sample has 780,000 or so distinct CDR3 sequences, with about 55% found just once. Study results and caveats: There were more naive CD4+ cells and higher diversity in long-lived donors than in aged donors. Significant beta diversity loss was already apparent by age approximately 40, declining roughly linearly.

With respect to this clonotype: What it binds is unknown.

The V and J ends lost 7 bases and 6 bases, in that order; junction bases with no gene match: 3. The germline CDR1 and CDR2 sequences are SNHLY and FYNNEI. The CDR3 has 14 amino acids. The sequence came from a man older than 75 in good health. The J gene is TRBJ2-1, the V gene TRBV2; 13 positions agree with TRBD2. Sequenced input: blood. CDR3 DNA sequence: TGTGCCAGCAAGGGACTAGCGGGGCTCAATGAGCAGTTCTTC. Translating gives CASKGLAGLNEQFF.